This TCR beta chain was found in a study of preoperative IRX-2 immunotherapy in early breast cancer. The CDR3 spans 13 residues. The germline V gene has CDR1 LNHDA and CDR2 SQIVND (reference sequence). V gave up 7 bases and J gave up 4 bases, with 13 bases separating them. Using immunoSEQ multiplex PCR, the repertoire was profiled, and TCRdb retains in-frame clones only, with some absent. The table has over 25,000 clones, approximately 80% seen once. Treatment reported: preoperative locoregional IRX-2 cytokine immunotherapy. This phase Ib study tested locoregional IRX-2 cytokine immunotherapy given before surgery.

This clonotype was sampled from a human donor with breast cancer. The V call is TRBV19, the J call TRBJ1-2; D is perhaps TRBD1 (6 bases). The input for sequencing was lymph node tissue, taken after IRX-2 immunotherapy. CDR3 sequence: CASTPGEGYGYTF. The DNA for the CDR3 is TGTGCCAGTACCCCAGGGGAGGGCTATGGCTACACCTTC.